This TCR beta chain was captured by sequencing in a study of OX40 agonist ivuxolimab in advanced cancers. Looking at the study overall: Ivuxolimab, an antibody acting as an agonist of OX40 (CD134), was used to treat patients.

V lost 6 bases to trimming and J lost 5 bases; unmatched junction nucleotides: 10. This CDR3 has 16 amino acids. CDR1 is LNHDA, CDR2 SQIVND, per germline (reference sequence). The assay was immunoSEQ multiplex PCR, and TCRdb's table has in-frame clones only and misses some. This sample yields around 70,000 clones, of which roughly 87% are seen a single time; over 2% belongs to the top ten. The sample in question was CD4+ or CD8+ T cells sorted from blood, obtained in a trial of the OX40 agonist ivuxolimab. The origin of this receptor is an adult with an advanced solid tumor such as melanoma, head and neck, liver or kidney cancer. The rearrangement links TRBV19 to TRBJ2-5, with TRBD1 identical over 12 bases. The CDR3: CASSSLGTGGVETQYF. For the CDR3, the DNA is TGTGCCAGTAGCTCCCTGGGGACAGGGGGCGTGGAGACCCAGTACTTC. Full variable domain (rest looked up from reference TRBV19 and TRBJ2-5): DGGITQSPKYLFRKEGQNVTLSCEQNLNHDAMYWYRQDPGQGLRLIYYSQIVNDFQKGDIAEGYSVSREKKESFPLTVTSAQKNPTAFYLCASSSLGTGGVETQYFGPGTRLLVL.